The entry below gives a single TCR beta chain sequence along with its context. These data belong to a study of beta chain features in type 1 diabetes. The ends were cut back, 1 base at V and 2 bases at J, with 13 bases in the middle. Germline CDR1 and CDR2: SGHTA and FQGNSA. The CDR3 runs 16 residues. Isolated RNA was reverse transcribed in full, so expressed TCRB transcripts were sequenced. Assay used: immunoSEQ multiplex PCR; TCRdb lists only in-frame clones, some missing. The sample lists 220,000 or so clones; 68% were seen once. The sequenced sample was naive CD4+ T cells from blood. The sequence derives from a man younger than 40 in good health. The chain carries TRBV7-2 and TRBJ2-3; D possibly corresponds to TRBD2 (5 bases). CDR3 sequence (DNA): TGTGCCAGCAGCTTAGTCAGACTACCAGACACAGATACGCAGTATTTT. Residues: CASSLVRLPDTDTQYF.